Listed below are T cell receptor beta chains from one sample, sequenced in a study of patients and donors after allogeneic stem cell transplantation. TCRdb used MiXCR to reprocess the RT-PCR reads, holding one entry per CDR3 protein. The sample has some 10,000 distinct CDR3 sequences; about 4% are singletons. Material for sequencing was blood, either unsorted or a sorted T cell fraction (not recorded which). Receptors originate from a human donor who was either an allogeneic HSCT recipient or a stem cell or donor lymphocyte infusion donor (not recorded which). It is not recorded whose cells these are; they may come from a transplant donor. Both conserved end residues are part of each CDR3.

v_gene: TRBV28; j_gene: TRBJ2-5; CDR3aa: CASSFSGQGVVTQYF
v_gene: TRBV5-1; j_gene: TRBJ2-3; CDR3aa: CASTTSGTDTQYF
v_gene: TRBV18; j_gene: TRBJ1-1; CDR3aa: CASSPQWMNTEAFF
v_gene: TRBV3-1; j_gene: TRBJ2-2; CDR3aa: CASSHWNTGELFF
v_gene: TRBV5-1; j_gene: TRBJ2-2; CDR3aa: CASSSLAASGELFF
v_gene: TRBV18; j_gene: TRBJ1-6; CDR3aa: CASSTRNSPLHF
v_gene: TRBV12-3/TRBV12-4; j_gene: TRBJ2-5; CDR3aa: CASSLLGTKTQYF
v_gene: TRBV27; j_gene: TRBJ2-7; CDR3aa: CASSYGGQRYEQYF
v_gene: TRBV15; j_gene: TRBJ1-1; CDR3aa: CATSRGANTEAFF
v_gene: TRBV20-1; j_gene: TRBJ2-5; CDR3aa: CSARAGTGGIETQYF
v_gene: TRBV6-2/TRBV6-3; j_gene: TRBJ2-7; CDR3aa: CASSYSVRLLASKYEQYF
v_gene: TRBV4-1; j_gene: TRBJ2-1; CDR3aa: CASSQSSNEQFF
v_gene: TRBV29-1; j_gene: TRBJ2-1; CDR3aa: CSVGREQFF
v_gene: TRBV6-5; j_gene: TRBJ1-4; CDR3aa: CASSYSVASNEKLFF
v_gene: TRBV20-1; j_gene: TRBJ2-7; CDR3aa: CSGEAAYEQYF
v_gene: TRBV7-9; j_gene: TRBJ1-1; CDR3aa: CASSPWGGEAFF
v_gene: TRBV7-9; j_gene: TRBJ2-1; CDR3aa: CASSLSPMDNEQFF
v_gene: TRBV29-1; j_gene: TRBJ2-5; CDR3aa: CSAKGTSGQETQYF
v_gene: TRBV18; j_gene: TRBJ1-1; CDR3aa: CASSPGIQNTEAFF
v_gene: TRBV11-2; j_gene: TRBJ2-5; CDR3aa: CASSRGLAGWYQETQYF
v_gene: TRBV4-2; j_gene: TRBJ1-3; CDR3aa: CASSQGWEGTIYF
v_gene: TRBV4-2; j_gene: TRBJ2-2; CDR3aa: CASSQDSTGSITGELFF
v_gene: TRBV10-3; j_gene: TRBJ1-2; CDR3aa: CAISGDLGQGLYGYTF
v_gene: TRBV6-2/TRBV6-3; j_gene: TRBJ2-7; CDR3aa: CASSLTGGVYEQYF
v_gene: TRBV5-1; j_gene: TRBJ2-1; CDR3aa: CASSLASSNSYNEQFF
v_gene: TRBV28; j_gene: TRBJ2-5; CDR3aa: CASSPPTTPQYF
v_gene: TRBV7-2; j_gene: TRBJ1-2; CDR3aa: CASSLGMVNYGYTF
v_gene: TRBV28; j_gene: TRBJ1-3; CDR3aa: CASSLGTRLGNTIYF
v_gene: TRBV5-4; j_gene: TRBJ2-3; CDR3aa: CASSSPLAGVDTQYF
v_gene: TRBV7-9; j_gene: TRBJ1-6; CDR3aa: CASSSRQGNSPLHF
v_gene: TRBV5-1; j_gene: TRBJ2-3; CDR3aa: CASSSTGVSTDTQYF
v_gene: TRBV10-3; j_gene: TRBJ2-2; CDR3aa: CAIGGVGELFF
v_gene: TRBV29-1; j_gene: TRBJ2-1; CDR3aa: CSVEGTSQQSSYNEQFF
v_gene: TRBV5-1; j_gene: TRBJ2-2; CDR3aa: CASSLPSSGELFF
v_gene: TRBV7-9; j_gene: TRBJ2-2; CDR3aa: CASPKRQGRTGELFF
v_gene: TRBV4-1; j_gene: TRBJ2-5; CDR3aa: CASSQGLAVYQETQYF
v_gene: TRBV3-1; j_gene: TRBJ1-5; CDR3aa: CASSSSGAGLHQPQHF
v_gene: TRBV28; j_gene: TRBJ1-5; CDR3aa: CASGQEYNQPQHF